One sample yielded the 5 T cell receptor beta chains listed below, sequenced in a study of radiation and T cells in renal cell carcinoma. As to time point: blood 2 weeks post-SBRT. Regarding treatment: 15 Gy SBRT to primary tumor, nephrectomy 4 weeks later. Clones were sequenced by immunoSEQ multiplex PCR, and TCRdb holds only the in-frame ones, with some missing. The top ten clones hold 1.9% of a sample with roughly 130,000 clones, 70% to 90% of them seen once. Specimen: blood, collected from a patient whose treatment included radiotherapy and nephrectomy. The receptors stem from a woman aged 60-75 years with renal cell carcinoma.

With regard to this clone: The conserved phenylalanine or tryptophan is not found at the CDR3 terminus, so this likely reflects a read error. It is unclear where the CDR3 begins or ends on the DNA, so no DNA is shown, and the CDR3 is as TCRdb lists it. The chain employs TRBV6-5 and TRBJ1-1; the table names TRBD1, a call not compared with the DNA. The CDR3 is 12 amino acids in total, end residues counted. The germline gives CDR1 MNHEY, CDR2 SVGAGI. CDR3 residues: CASSYEGGRAHL.

The chain joins TRBV11-2 to TRBJ1-6; 11 bases are shared with TRBD1. This CDR3 comprises 14 residues. Germline CDR1 SGHAT, CDR2 FQNNGV. The junction had 1 base not matched to a gene; V was cut back by 5 bases and J by 7 bases. CDR3 sequence reads: CASSRDRGNSPLHF. In nucleotides, the CDR3 is TGTGCCAGCAGCCGGGACAGGGGGAATTCACCCCTCCACTTT.

The chain employs TRBV2 and TRBJ2-3; weak D call: TRBD1 (6 bases). V lost 9 bases, J lost 5 bases, and 9 bases lay in between. CDR3 length: 11 residues. Germline-derived CDR1 and CDR2 are SNHLY and FYNNEI. In nucleotides, the CDR3 is TGTGCCAGGCAGGGGAAAGATACGCAGTATTTT. Its protein is CARQGKDTQYF.

This clone was counted a few times. This chain uses TRBV9 with TRBJ1-4; D uncertain. Per the germline V gene, CDR1 is SGDLS and CDR2 is YYNGEE. The CDR3 is 14 amino acids. V was pared by 0 bases and J by 2 bases, with 5 bases between. The CDR3 nucleotides read TGTGCCAGCAGCGTAGGAGGGACTAATGAAAAACTGTTTTTT. The encoded protein is CASSVGGTNEKLFF. The entire variable domain, with the rest obtained from reference TRBV9 and TRBJ1-4, is as follows: DSGVTQTPKHLITATGQRVTLRCSPRSGDLSVYWYQQSLDQGLQFLIQYYNGEERAKGNILERFSAQQFPDLHSELNLSSLELGDSALYFCASSVGGTNEKLFFGSGTQLSVL.

The chain joins TRBV5-4 to TRBJ1-6; D is unclear. Germline assignment: CDR1 SGHNT and CDR2 YYREEE (reference sequence). The CDR3 totals 14 residues. Trimming shortened V by 0 bases and J by 5 bases, and 6 bases separated the two germline ends. CDR3 nucleotide sequence: TGTGCCAGCAGCTTGGATGGTAATAATTCACCCCTCCACTTT. It encodes CASSLDGNNSPLHF.